The next 17 T cell receptor beta chains were all read from a single sample in a study of shared clonotypes between healthy human individuals. TCRdb keeps only in-frame clones here, not all; method: immunoSEQ multiplex PCR. This sample has approximately 1.1 million clones, with 70% to 80% found just once. Material for sequencing was memory CD4+ T cells from PBMCs. Subset described: CD45RA-negative fraction. Receptors were obtained from a man aged 18 to 35 in good health. Some clones in this sample may be carry-over from other donors' samples.

V usage is TRBV10-3 and J usage is TRBJ2-7; D gene uncertain. Trimming cost V 3 bases and J 6 bases, with 12 bases left between them. Germline V gives CDR1 ENHRY, CDR2 SYGVKD. CDR3 length: 13 amino acids. The CDR3 region is CAISEGLASEQYF. CDR3 sequence (DNA): TGTGCCATCAGTGAAGGCTTAGCCAGCGAGCAGTACTTC.

This clone was counted only a few times. Other DNA sequences in this specimen translate into the identical CDR3. This chain connects TRBV7-2 to TRBJ2-2, with no clear D. CDR1 is SGHTA and CDR2 is FQGNSA in the germline V gene. The CDR3 has 15 amino acids. The ends were cut back, 1 base at V and 2 bases at J, with 8 bases in the middle. Here the CDR3 DNA reads TGTGCCAGCAGCTTAGGCCTAGGCAACACCGGGGAGCTGTTTTTT. It specifies CASSLGLGNTGELFF.

The genes are TRBV28 and TRBJ1-2, with no clear D. Germline V gene data show CDR1 as MDHEN and CDR2 as SYDVKM. This CDR3 comprises 15 residues. Trimming took 2 bases from V and 0 from J, leaving 10 bases between them. The CDR3, as DNA: TGTGCCAGCAGTTTACGCGGACGGGCTAACTATGGCTACACCTTC. Translated: CASSLRGRANYGYTF.

The chain links TRBV11-3 to TRBJ2-2; no definite D call. CDR1 is SGHNT and CDR2 is YENEEA in the germline V gene. Trimming removed 6 bases at V and 3 bases at J, with 5 bases between. The CDR3 is 12 residues long. The CDR3 sequence: CASRGDTGELFF. CDR3 bases: TGTGCCAGCAGGGGCGACACCGGGGAGCTGTTTTTT.

The chain links TRBV9 to TRBJ1-2; D gene unclear. Germline CDR1 SGDLS, CDR2 YYNGEE. This CDR3 contains 14 residues. The V gene lost 4 bases and the J gene lost 7 bases, with 17 bases spanning the gap. Here the CDR3 reads CASSLMNTLSGYTF. CDR3 in DNA: TGTGCCAGCAGCCTAATGAACACCTTGAGTGGCTACACCTTC.

CDR3 coding DNA: TGTGCCAGCAGTGAGTGGCTAGCGGGGTTCAATGAGCAGTTCTTC. Its translation: CASSEWLAGFNEQFF. The gene calls are TRBV6-4 and TRBJ2-1; 9 bases fit TRBD2. Trimming cost V 3 bases and J 6 bases; bases outside gene matches: 6. The CDR3 is made up of 15 amino acids. The germline CDR1 and CDR2 sequences are MRHNA and SNTAGT.

This clone turned up a few times. This rearrangement joins TRBV4-2 to TRBJ2-5, with D perhaps TRBD2 (6 bases). Trimming took 0 bases from V and 5 from J, leaving 13 bases between them. The CDR3 consists of 15 residues. The germline V gene encodes CDR1 LGHNA and CDR2 YNFKEQ. The CDR3 here is CASSQDPVRGETQYF. CDR3 coding DNA: TGTGCCAGCAGCCAAGATCCCGTACGGGGGGAGACCCAGTACTTC.

This chain joins TRBV5-1 and TRBJ1-1; D gene ambiguous. The CDR3 is 15 amino acids. V was trimmed by 4 bases and J by 5 bases, leaving 18 bases between them. Germline lookup yields CDR1 SGHRS and CDR2 YFSETQ. The CDR3 is CASSPRTLFGTEAFF. DNA of the CDR3: TGCGCCAGCAGCCCGCGGACCCTCTTTGGAACTGAAGCTTTCTTT.

The chain is built from TRBV5-1 and TRBJ2-3; TRBD2 matches at 7 bases. Germline CDR1 is SGHRS and CDR2 is YFSETQ. This CDR3 comprises 15 residues. V was pared by 0 bases and J by 3 bases, with 4 bases of the junction left unmatched. CDR3 nucleotides: TGCGCCAGCAGCTTGGCGGCGGGAGTAACAGATACGCAGTATTTT. As protein: CASSLAAGVTDTQYF.

There are many counts of this clone. This rearrangement joins TRBV4-1 to TRBJ2-7; D is possibly TRBD2 (6 bases). CDR1 and CDR2 from the germline V gene are MGHRA and YSYEKL. The CDR3 contains 13 residues. V dropped 5 bases and J dropped 9 bases, with 17 bases sitting between them. CDR3 DNA sequence: TGCGCCAGCAGCGGAGGCCCAGGGCGGGGGCAGTACTTC. This gives the protein CASSGGPGRGQYF.

Concerning this clone: The same CDR3 arises from other DNA sequences in this sample as well. V and J are TRBV28 and TRBJ1-1, with unresolved D. This CDR3 is built from 12 residues. CDR1 MDHEN and CDR2 SYDVKM come from the germline V gene. The germline V and J ends were trimmed by 3 bases and 5 bases, with 7 bases remaining between them. Here the CDR3 DNA reads TGTGCCAGCAGTTTCTTAGGAACTGAAGCTTTCTTT. The encoded protein is CASSFLGTEAFF.

This chain joins TRBV27 and TRBJ2-2; no reliable D call. V lost 8 bases and J lost 0, with 7 bases in between. The CDR3 is made up of 13 amino acids. Germline values: CDR1 MNHEY, CDR2 SMNVEV (reference sequence). CDR3 nucleotide sequence: TGTGCCAGCTACACAGCGAACACCGGGGAGCTGTTTTTT. Translated, it gives CASYTANTGELFF.

J is TRBJ2-2 and V is TRBV7-9; D is possibly TRBD2 (5 bases). There are 12 residues in the CDR3. Germline CDR1 and CDR2: SEHNR and FQNEAQ (reference sequence). Trimming took off 5 bases at V and 7 bases at J, with 8 bases between the two ends. CDR3 protein: CASSRGVGELFF. The CDR3 bases are TGTGCCAGCAGCCGGGGAGTCGGGGAGCTGTTTTTT.

V and J are TRBV6-5 and TRBJ1-1; D perhaps matches TRBD1 (6 bases). The germline V gene encodes CDR1 MNHEY and CDR2 SVGAGI. CDR3 length: 12 residues. V lost 6 bases to trimming and J lost 1 base, with 6 bases between them. CDR3 nucleotides: TGTGCCAGCAGGGGACAGAACACTGAAGCTTTCTTT. It yields the protein CASRGQNTEAFF.

Only a few counts were recorded for this clone. The same CDR3 is also encoded by other DNA sequences in this sample. The gene calls are TRBV5-1 and TRBJ1-2; tentative D call: TRBD1 (5 bases). Trimming took off 0 bases at V and 4 bases at J, with 7 bases between the two ends. This CDR3 contains 13 residues. The germline V gene has CDR1 SGHRS and CDR2 YFSETQ. The CDR3 loop reads CASSLEGSYGYTF. DNA for the CDR3: TGCGCCAGCAGCTTGGAGGGGAGCTATGGCTACACCTTC.

As to this clone: This CDR3 is also generated by other DNA sequences in the sample. The chain uses TRBV2 and TRBJ2-5, with 8 nucleotides matching TRBD1. V gave up 3 bases and J gave up 2 bases; unmatched junction bases: 5. The CDR3 runs to 15 residues. Per the germline V gene, CDR1 is SNHLY and CDR2 is FYNNEI. In DNA form, the CDR3 reads TGTGCCAGCAGTGATCGGGGACAGGCTCAAGAGACCCAGTACTTC. Protein product: CASSDRGQAQETQYF.

The V and J genes are TRBV28 and TRBJ2-1; D might be TRBD2 (6 bases). CDR1 and CDR2 (germline): MDHEN, SYDVKM. The CDR3 consists of 15 residues. The V end was cut by 8 bases, the J end by 2 bases, with 16 bases between. The CDR3 DNA is TGTGCCAGCCGGAGGGCGGGCGGGACCTACAATGAGCAGTTCTTC. This translates into CASRRAGGTYNEQFF. Combining the CDR3 with reference TRBV28 and TRBJ2-1 gives the whole variable domain DVKVTQSSRYLVKRTGEKVFLECVQDMDHENMFWYRQDPGLGLRLIYFSYDVKMKEKGDIPEGYSVSREKKERFSLILESASTNQTSMYLCASRRAGGTYNEQFFGPGTRLTVL.